Below are 17 T cell receptor beta chains sequenced from a single sample in a study of blood T cells in healthy people across ages (dated by TCRdb to between 2014 and 2017). The library was built by means of 5' RACE. The reads were generated on an Illumina HiSeq 2500. A second roughly 6 to 11 cycle PCR used a sample-barcoded 5' primer and a J-beta primer mix. TCRdb handled the public reads itself, with Q25 trimming in fastp and clone calling in MiXCR, and kept productive beta chains. Entries are consolidated by CDR3 protein sequence, retaining the most common genes and DNA. For this sample the table gives 1.5 million to 2 million distinct CDR3 sequences, of which 25% to 30% were detected only once. Over 7% of the sample lies in the top ten. Source material: blood. All receptors come from a woman in her thirties in good health.

In the case of this clonotype: It may be a read error: a sequence one base away is much more abundant. Given the absence of the conserved phenylalanine or tryptophan at the CDR3 end, a read error is likely. V gene TRBV10-3 combines with J gene TRBJ2-1; D tentatively reads TRBD1 or TRBD2 (7 bases each). Germline V gene lookup returns CDR1 ENHRY and CDR2 SYGVKD. The CDR3 spans 15 residues. With 8 bases removed from V and 7 bases from J, the gap between germline ends came to 21 bases. In nucleotides, the CDR3 is TGTGCCATCCTATTTCAGGGGGAGGGCCGGAATGAGCAGTTCGTC. It specifies CAILFQGEGRNEQFV.

The V call is TRBV19, the J call TRBJ1-1; D not resolved. Germline V gives CDR1 LNHDA, CDR2 SQIVND (reference sequence). The length of the CDR3 is 11 residues. Trimming shortened V by 7 bases and J by 7 bases, and 10 bases separated the two germline ends. CDR3 residues: CASTLLGEAFF. The CDR3 region has the DNA TGTGCCAGTACCCTCCTGGGTGAAGCTTTCTTT.

This clonotype was counted a single time. Mismatch with germline at one junction end may stem from a read error. The chain couples TRBV5-5 to TRBJ2-1; D unclear. This CDR3 has 13 amino acids. The V gene's germline CDR1 is SGHKS and CDR2 YYEKEE (reference sequence). CDR3 residues: CTSSPTVTNEQFF. The DNA for the CDR3 is TGTACCAGCAGCCCGACGGTCACAAATGAGCAGTTCTTC.

A few counts support this clonotype. The chain is built from TRBV6-2 or TRBV6-3 and TRBJ1-5; TRBD1 matches 9 bases. Germline values: CDR1 MNHEY, CDR2 SVGEGT. V was clipped by 6 bases and J by 5 bases; unmatched bases: 5. The CDR3 is 14 amino acids. The CDR3 here is CASRDRDRDQPQHF. The CDR3 nucleotides are TGTGCCAGCAGGGACCGGGACAGGGATCAGCCCCAGCATTTT.

The chain combines TRBV20-1 with TRBJ2-7; 9 bases fit TRBD2. The length of the CDR3 is 14 residues. Per the germline V gene, CDR1 is DFQATT and CDR2 is SNEGSKA (reference sequence). After removal of 2 bases from V and 3 bases from J, the junction contained 5 bases not matched to a gene. CDR3 in DNA: TGCAGTGCTAGATCCGCGGGGGGGTTCTACGAGCAGTACTTC. This sequence encodes CSARSAGGFYEQYF.

This clonotype has just a few counts. The J gene is TRBJ2-7, the V gene TRBV7-7, with no clear D. This CDR3 comprises 13 residues. Trimming removed 5 bases from V and 3 bases from J, with 11 bases in between. The germline CDR1 and CDR2 sequences are SSHAT and FNYEAQ (reference sequence). In DNA form, the CDR3 reads TGTGCCAGCAGCCCAAACCCTTACTACGAGCAGTACTTC. Amino acids: CASSPNPYYEQYF.

This clonotype has a count of ten or more. This chain links TRBV5-6 with TRBJ2-7; 9 bases line up with TRBD1. Trimming took 4 bases from V and 2 from J; bases not matched to a gene: 13. Germline V gene lookup returns CDR1 SGHDT and CDR2 YYEEEE. The CDR3 length is 17 residues. Here the CDR3 reads CASSISYGQGSTYEQYF. The CDR3 DNA reads as TGTGCCAGCAGCATCAGTTACGGACAGGGGAGTACCTACGAGCAGTACTTC.

This clonotype has just a few counts. V usage is TRBV12-3 or TRBV12-4 and J usage is TRBJ2-7; tentatively, D is TRBD2 (5 bases). V was trimmed by 5 bases and J by 1 base, leaving 18 bases between them. The CDR3 spans 16 residues. CDR3 amino acids: CASSAPPARASYEQYF. In nucleotides, the CDR3 is TGTGCCAGCAGTGCCCCACCCGCGCGGGCGTCCTACGAGCAGTACTTC.

This clonotype has more than one count but fewer than ten. J is TRBJ1-2 and V is TRBV6-5, with 9 bases matching TRBD1. The V and J ends lost 5 bases and 7 bases, in that order; junction bases with no gene match: 8. Per the germline V gene, CDR1 is MNHEY and CDR2 is SVGAGI. The CDR3 runs to 14 residues. As DNA, the CDR3 is TGTGCCAGCAGTCTGCCCTCGGGACAGGGTGGCTACACCTTC. It translates to CASSLPSGQGGYTF.

This clonotype was seen repeatedly, ten times or more. This sequence joins TRBV5-1 and TRBJ2-5; perhaps TRBD2 as D (6 bases). Trimming removed 2 bases at V and 5 bases at J, with 13 bases between. The CDR3 is 14 amino acids. The germline V gene has CDR1 SGHRS and CDR2 YFSETQ. CDR3 DNA sequence: TGCGCCAGCAGCTTAGGCAGGGAGGCGGAGACCCAGTACTTC. Its translation is CASSLGREAETQYF.

This clonotype was counted ten times or more. The V and J genes are TRBV30 and TRBJ2-7; possible D gene TRBD2, 6 bases. The V gene lost 1 base and the J gene lost 3 bases, with 10 bases spanning the gap. The CDR3 is 13 amino acids. Germline CDR1 GTSNPN, CDR2 SVGIG (reference sequence). CDR3 sequence (DNA): TGTGCCTGGAGTGGCGGGATGGACTACGAGCAGTACTTC. Translation: CAWSGGMDYEQYF. The full variable domain, in which reference TRBV30 and TRBJ2-7 provide the parts outside the CDR3, is SQTIHQWPATLVQPVGSPLSLECTVEGTSNPNLYWYRQAAGRGLQLLFYSVGIGQISSEVPQNLSASRPQDRQFILSSKKLLLSDSGFYLCAWSGGMDYEQYFGPGTRLTVT.

The chain carries TRBV6-5 and TRBJ2-7; D uncertain. V dropped 7 bases and J dropped 7 bases, with 23 bases sitting between them. The CDR3 totals 15 residues. The germline V gene encodes CDR1 MNHEY and CDR2 SVGAGI. The CDR3 loop reads CASTSDGPNYNEQYF. The CDR3 DNA sequence: TGTGCCAGCACCTCGGACGGGCCCAATTACAATGAGCAGTACTTC.

V and J are TRBV15 and TRBJ2-5; either TRBD1 or TRBD2 may supply D (5 bases each). The closer fit of TRBJ2-7 to the DNA end suggests the J call may be wrong. The CDR3 sequence is 15 residues long. In germline, CDR1 is LNHNV, CDR2 YYDKDF (reference sequence). CDR3 sequence (DNA): TGTGCCACCAGCCGGGGCGGCGCCCAACTGGGCGAGCAGTACTTC. This gives the protein CATSRGGAQLGEQYF.

The J gene is TRBJ1-5, the V gene TRBV6-2 or TRBV6-3, with D uncertain. Trimming shortened V by 6 bases and J by 1 base, and 10 bases separated the two germline ends. The CDR3 spans 14 residues. CDR1 is MNHEY, CDR2 SVGEGT, per germline. The chain's CDR3 is CASSSIGSNQPQHF. CDR3 DNA: TGTGCCAGCAGCTCAATTGGGAGCAATCAGCCCCAGCATTTT.

This clonotype was seen ten or more times. The J gene is TRBJ2-7, the V gene TRBV7-7, with a weak D call TRBD1 (7 bases). V lost 5 bases, J lost 6 bases, and 14 bases lay in between. This CDR3 comprises 13 residues. Germline assignment: CDR1 SSHAT and CDR2 FNYEAQ (reference sequence). The CDR3 nucleotides read TGTGCCAGCAGCCCTAGCCAGGGGGGCGAGCAGTACTTC. As protein: CASSPSQGGEQYF.

This clonotype was observed at least ten times. V gene TRBV7-2 combines with J gene TRBJ2-5, with a tentative D call TRBD1 (5 bases). The CDR3 contains 12 residues. V lost 5 bases to trimming and J lost 5 bases, with 9 bases between them. In germline, CDR1 is SGHTA, CDR2 FQGNSA. The CDR3 DNA is TGTGCCAGCAGCCGAGCAGGGGAGACCCAGTACTTC. Protein: CASSRAGETQYF.

This clonotype was detected a few times. The rearrangement uses TRBV7-2 and TRBJ2-5; 8 bases are a match to TRBD2. The CDR3 spans 15 residues. V dropped 6 bases and J dropped 0; count of bases not matched to a gene: 6. The germline V gene encodes CDR1 SGHTA and CDR2 FQGNSA. The CDR3 spells CASSNSGTYQETQYF. CDR3 nucleotide sequence: TGTGCCAGCAGTAATAGCGGGACGTACCAAGAGACCCAGTACTTC.